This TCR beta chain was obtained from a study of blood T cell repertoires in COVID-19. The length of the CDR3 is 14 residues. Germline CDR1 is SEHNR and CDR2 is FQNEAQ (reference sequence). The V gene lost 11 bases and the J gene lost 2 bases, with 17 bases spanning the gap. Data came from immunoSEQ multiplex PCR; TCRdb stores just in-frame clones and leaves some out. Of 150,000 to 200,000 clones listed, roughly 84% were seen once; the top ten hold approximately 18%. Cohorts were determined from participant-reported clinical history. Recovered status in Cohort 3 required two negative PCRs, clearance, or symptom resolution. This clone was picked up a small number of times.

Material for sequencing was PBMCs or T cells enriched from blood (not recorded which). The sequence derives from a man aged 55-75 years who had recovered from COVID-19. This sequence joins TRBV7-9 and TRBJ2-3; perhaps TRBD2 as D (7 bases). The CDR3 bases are TGTGCCGCAGGGGCTAGCGGTAACACAGATACGCAGTATTTT. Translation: CAAGASGNTDTQYF.